Listed below are T cell receptor beta chains from one sample, sequenced in a study of radiotherapy plus CTLA-4 blockade in lung cancer. Clones were read by immunoSEQ multiplex PCR, and TCRdb kept only the in-frame ones, dropping some. Among approximately 76,000 clones listed, 78% were seen once. The sequencing here drew on peripheral blood, taken from a patient treated with radiotherapy plus ipilimumab. Receptors originate from a human donor with non-small cell lung cancer who had a partial response to radiotherapy plus ipilimumab. Some clones in this sample may be carry-over from other donors' samples. Both conserved end residues are trimmed from each CDR3. Fields, in order: CDR3 length, J gene, V gene, D gene, CDR3 protein. A D gene is named only where the DNA matches it firmly.

len: 12; j_gene: TRBJ1-2; v_gene: TRBV28; d_gene: .; CDR3aa: ASTKPTGTYGYT
len: 14; j_gene: TRBJ2-7; v_gene: TRBV4-3; d_gene: TRBD2; CDR3aa: ASSQGRGGLGYEQY
len: 15; j_gene: TRBJ2-1; v_gene: TRBV6-4; d_gene: TRBD2; CDR3aa: ASRRRKRECGMNEQF
len: 12; j_gene: TRBJ1-5; v_gene: TRBV28; d_gene: .; CDR3aa: ASRAQGVNQPQH
len: 13; j_gene: TRBJ2-7; v_gene: TRBV19; d_gene: TRBD2; CDR3aa: ASSMRTSGRYEQY
len: 8; j_gene: TRBJ2-7; v_gene: TRBV2; d_gene: .; CDR3aa: ASSQVEQY
len: 9; j_gene: TRBJ2-1; v_gene: TRBV20-1; d_gene: TRBD2; CDR3aa: SGLAAYEQF
len: 13; j_gene: TRBJ1-1; v_gene: TRBV4-1; d_gene: .; CDR3aa: ASSQDTGFSGVAF
len: 18; j_gene: TRBJ1-4; v_gene: TRBV4-2; d_gene: .; CDR3aa: ASSQDPPRGGATPNEKLF
len: 11; j_gene: TRBJ2-7; v_gene: TRBV19; d_gene: .; CDR3aa: ASSIKQDYEQH
len: 12; j_gene: TRBJ1-3; v_gene: TRBV7-9; d_gene: TRBD1; CDR3aa: ASSPTGVGNTIY